This passage covers 31 T cell receptor beta chains from one sample sequenced in a study of T cells in Graves' hyperthyroidism and ophthalmopathy. Amplified TCR beta CDR3 regions derived from RNA transcripts. HTBI primers were employed in a first-round RT-PCR of the TCR CDR3. TCRdb used MiXCR to reprocess the multiplex PCR reads, holding one entry per CDR3 protein. Altogether almost 350,000 distinct CDR3 sequences are present, 15% to 20% being singletons, with the ten largest covering roughly a sixth. Sequencing was done on a sample of blood. These receptors were collected from a woman aged 40 to 50 with Graves' ophthalmopathy.

This clonotype showed up many times. The chain recombines TRBV18 with TRBJ1-2; 7 nucleotides align to TRBD1. V gave up 2 bases and J gave up 6 bases; unmatched junction bases: 12. Germline CDR1 is KGHSH and CDR2 is LQKENI. This CDR3 contains 16 residues. CDR3 residues: CASSPMLRGGEDGYTF. CDR3 DNA: TGTGCCAGCTCACCAATGTTAAGAGGGGGCGAGGATGGCTACACCTTC.

The sample holds many counts of this clonotype. The V gene is TRBV6-1, the J gene TRBJ1-5, with 7 bases that match TRBD1. Per germline, CDR1 MNHNS and CDR2 SASEGT. CDR3 length equals 16 residues. Germline trimming cut 10 bases from V and 1 base from J; bases unmatched to any gene: 13. The CDR3 is CATYGSRGESNQPQHF. The CDR3 bases are TGTGCCACCTATGGAAGCAGGGGGGAGAGCAATCAGCCCCAGCATTTT.

Ten or more counts support this clonotype. The V and J genes are TRBV2 and TRBJ2-7; TRBD1 might be the D (6 bases). The CDR3 is 14 amino acids. V was clipped by 7 bases and J by 2 bases, with 15 bases between them. Germline CDR1 is SNHLY and CDR2 is FYNNEI. CDR3 in amino acids: CASILGQLTYEQYF. The CDR3 coding sequence is TGTGCCAGCATATTGGGACAATTGACCTACGAGCAGTACTTC.

V usage is TRBV6-1 and J usage is TRBJ1-5; 9 bases match TRBD1. The germline gives CDR1 MNHNS, CDR2 SASEGT. This CDR3 region has 15 residues. The ends lost 5 bases at V and 5 bases at J; junction bases unmatched: 7. The CDR3 DNA reads TGTGCCAGCAGTCTCCGGGACAGGGAGGATCAGCCCCAGCATTTT. The encoded protein is CASSLRDREDQPQHF.

This clonotype was picked up many times. The chain uses TRBV20-1 and TRBJ1-1; 9 bases are shared with TRBD1. Germline-derived CDR1 and CDR2 are DFQATT and SNEGSKA (reference sequence). J gave up 4 bases and V 6 bases, and 12 bases lay outside the gene matches. This CDR3 has 15 amino acids. The CDR3 protein is CSAIKDRGVGTEAFF. Written as DNA, the CDR3 is TGCAGTGCCATAAAGGACAGGGGAGTGGGCACTGAAGCTTTCTTT.

The chain links TRBV30 to TRBJ2-7; D could derive from TRBD1 or TRBD2 (6 bases each). Germline loops: CDR1 GTSNPN, CDR2 SVGIG (reference sequence). V was cut by 6 bases and J by 4 bases, with 16 bases left in between. CDR3 length equals 13 residues. In nucleotides, the CDR3 is TGTGCCTGCGTTGAGGGGGGTAGATACGAGCAGTACTTC. It is translated as CACVEGGRYEQYF.

At least ten counts were recorded for this clonotype. The V and J genes are TRBV28 and TRBJ1-2; D is undetermined. The CDR3 has 14 amino acids. Germline-derived CDR1 and CDR2 are MDHEN and SYDVKM. Between the trimmed V and J ends, which lost 8 bases and 3 bases, there was a span of 16 bases. The chain's CDR3 is CASSDSGAYYGYTF. In DNA, the CDR3 is TGTGCCAGCTCTGATTCGGGAGCCTACTATGGCTACACCTTC.

This clonotype was seen once. The genes are TRBV7-2 and TRBJ1-1; D is perhaps TRBD1 (6 bases). The CDR3 covers 16 residues. V lost 2 bases and J lost 4, with 17 bases in between. Per the germline V gene, CDR1 is SGHTA and CDR2 is FQGNSA. DNA of the CDR3: TGTGCCAGCAGCTTAACGGGGGCGCGGGTAGGCACTGAAGCTTTCTTT. It is translated as CASSLTGARVGTEAFF.

There are many counts of this clonotype. This chain joins TRBV19 and TRBJ1-2; D may be TRBD1 (6 bases). The germline V gene has CDR1 LNHDA and CDR2 SQIVND (reference sequence). With 6 bases removed from V and 4 bases from J, the gap between germline ends came to 15 bases. The CDR3 contains 14 residues. CDR3 sequence (DNA): TGTGCCAGTAGCAACGACGGGGGGCCCTATGGCTACACCTTC. Its protein is CASSNDGGPYGYTF.

This clonotype was found many times. The genes are TRBV7-2 and TRBJ2-7; D perhaps matches TRBD1 (6 bases). The CDR3 sequence is 14 residues long. The V and J ends lost 5 bases and 0 bases respectively, with 11 bases between them. CDR1 SGHTA and CDR2 FQGNSA come from the germline V gene. This CDR3 reads CASSSTGTSYEQYF. The CDR3 DNA follows: TGTGCCAGCAGCAGTACAGGGACCTCCTACGAGCAGTACTTC.

This clonotype has at least ten counts. The rearrangement joins TRBV7-8 to TRBJ1-1; no clear D. V was cut by 0 bases and J by 1 base, with 9 bases left in between. CDR1 is SGHVS and CDR2 is FQNEAQ in the germline V gene. The CDR3 covers 15 residues. CDR3 sequence: CASSLAVGWNTEAFF. For the CDR3, the DNA is TGTGCCAGCAGCTTAGCGGTAGGGTGGAACACTGAAGCTTTCTTT.

In this sample, this clonotype turned up many times. The chain uses TRBV28 and TRBJ2-5, with D perhaps TRBD1 (6 bases). Looked up from germline, CDR1 is MDHEN and CDR2 is SYDVKM. The CDR3 has 15 amino acids. The V gene lost 4 bases and the J gene lost 4 bases, with 16 bases spanning the gap. The CDR3 DNA reads TGTGCCAGCAGTTCTCCGGGACAAATAGGAGAGACCCAGTACTTC. This gives the protein CASSSPGQIGETQYF.

This clonotype was found many times. This sequence joins TRBV28 and TRBJ2-7; no clear D. The V and J ends lost 8 bases and 2 bases respectively, with 7 bases between them. The CDR3 is made up of 11 amino acids. CDR1 and CDR2 (germline): MDHEN, SYDVKM. CDR3 sequence: CASARAYEQYF. The CDR3 DNA reads TGTGCCAGCGCACGTGCCTACGAGCAGTACTTC. The whole variable domain, remainder taken from reference TRBV28 and TRBJ2-7, is DVKVTQSSRYLVKRTGEKVFLECVQDMDHENMFWYRQDPGLGLRLIYFSYDVKMKEKGDIPEGYSVSREKKERFSLILESASTNQTSMYLCASARAYEQYFGPGTRLTVT.

This clonotype was counted ten times or more. The DNA of the CDR3 is TGTGCCAGCAGTACTGAGAGGAGGCCGGGGTACGAGCAGTACTTC. It encodes CASSTERRPGYEQYF. V gene TRBV6-2 or TRBV6-3 combines with J gene TRBJ2-7; possibly TRBD2 for D (5 bases). Germline lookup yields CDR1 MNHEY and CDR2 SVGEGT. The CDR3 loop spans 15 amino acids. Between the trimmed V and J ends, which lost 5 bases and 4 bases, there was a span of 18 bases.

Many counts were recorded for this clonotype. The J gene is TRBJ1-1, the V gene TRBV12-3 or TRBV12-4; unclear D gene. The V end was cut by 2 bases, the J end by 5 bases, with 9 bases between. CDR3 length: 13 residues. The CDR3 loop is CASSLPGWTEAFF. The CDR3 DNA sequence: TGTGCCAGCAGTTTACCCGGGTGGACTGAAGCTTTCTTT.

V is TRBV12-3 or TRBV12-4 and J is TRBJ2-5, with 12 bases matching TRBD2. CDR3 size: 17 residues. With 4 bases clipped from V and 0 bases from J, the junction kept 6 bases outside the gene matches. The chain's CDR3 is CASSWLAGGWNQETQYF. For the CDR3, the DNA is TGTGCCAGCAGTTGGCTAGCGGGGGGGTGGAACCAAGAGACCCAGTACTTC.

Many counts were recorded for this clonotype. The chain has TRBV28 and TRBJ2-5, with 7 bases matching TRBD2. The V gene end was trimmed by 1 base and the J gene end by 5 bases; junction bases not matched to a gene: 16. CDR1 is MDHEN and CDR2 is SYDVKM in the germline V gene. The CDR3 is made up of 18 amino acids. CDR3 amino acids: CASSLFPILGGIGETQYF. The CDR3 DNA reads TGTGCCAGCAGTTTATTCCCTATCCTCGGGGGGATCGGGGAGACCCAGTACTTC.

As to this clonotype: It is likely a read error, because the conserved phenylalanine at the end of the CDR3 is missing. The chain employs TRBV10-1 and TRBJ2-5; 7 nucleotides agree with TRBD2. The CDR3 spans 13 residues. The germline gives CDR1 WNHNN, CDR2 SYGVQD (reference sequence). J was trimmed by 5 bases and V by 4 bases; bases with no gene match: 4. CDR3 protein: CASSGFGGETQYL. CDR3 DNA sequence: TGCGCCAGCAGTGGCTTCGGGGGGGAGACCCAGTACCTC.

The V and J genes are TRBV12-3 or TRBV12-4 and TRBJ1-1, with unresolved D. Between the trimmed V and J ends, which lost 6 bases and 5 bases, there was a span of 7 bases. CDR3 length: 11 amino acids. The CDR3 region has the DNA TGTGCCAGCAGCTCCTTTACTGAAGCTTTCTTT. This gives the protein CASSSFTEAFF.

This clonotype has a count of ten or more. V usage is TRBV12-3 or TRBV12-4 and J usage is TRBJ1-1; D remains unclear. The CDR3 is 13 amino acids. The V end was cut by 2 bases, the J end by 1 base, with 5 bases between. This chain's CDR3 is CASSLLENTEAFF. The CDR3 coding sequence is TGTGCCAGCAGTTTATTGGAGAACACTGAAGCTTTCTTT.

This clonotype has a count of ten or more. The V and J genes are TRBV11-2 and TRBJ2-7; either TRBD1 or TRBD2 may supply D (6 bases each). The CDR3 contains 12 residues. Germline V CDR1 and CDR2: SGHAT, FQNNGV. The V end lost 5 bases, the J end lost 10 bases, and 15 bases lay between the germline ends. CDR3 sequence reads: CASSPPGAQQYF. CDR3 nucleotide sequence: TGTGCCAGCAGCCCCCCGGGGGCGCAACAGTACTTC. The whole variable domain, filled in from reference TRBV11-2 and TRBJ2-7, reads EAGVAQSPRYKIIEKRQSVAFWCNPISGHATLYWYQQILGQGPKLLIQFQNNGVVDDSQLPKDRFSAERLKGVDSTLKIQPAKLEDSAVYLCASSPPGAQQYFGPGTRLTVT.

This clonotype has at least ten counts. V gene TRBV11-2 combines with J gene TRBJ2-3; 9 bases are a match to TRBD1. The CDR3 has 15 residues. From germline, CDR1 is SGHAT and CDR2 FQNNGV. V shed 6 bases and J 1 base; nucleotides not matched to a gene: 5. This chain's CDR3 is CASSKDRGGTDTQYF. Here the CDR3 DNA reads TGTGCCAGCAGTAAGGACAGGGGCGGCACAGATACGCAGTATTTT.

The sample holds a few counts of this clonotype. This rearrangement joins TRBV30 to TRBJ2-6, with D perhaps matching TRBD2 (6 bases). Per germline, CDR1 GTSNPN and CDR2 SVGIG (reference sequence). Trimming pared 3 bases from V and 2 bases from J, leaving 14 bases between. The CDR3 contains 16 residues. CDR3 sequence (DNA): TGTGCCTGGAGCCCCGGCGGGGTACCTGGGGCCAACGTCCTGACTTTC. Translation gives CAWSPGGVPGANVLTF.

This clonotype was seen many times. The V and J genes are TRBV6-1 and TRBJ1-2, with TRBD1 matching over 7 bases. The germline CDR1 and CDR2 sequences are MNHNS and SASEGT. There are 13 residues in the CDR3. The ends lost 2 bases at V and 4 bases at J; junction bases unmatched: 1. This CDR3 reads CASSESGGYGYTF. CDR3 nucleotides: TGTGCCAGCAGTGAATCAGGGGGCTATGGCTACACCTTC.

The table lists this clonotype with many counts. The CDR3 nucleotides read TGCGCCAGCAGCCGATCCTGGACAGATGGTAATCAGCCCCAGCATTTT. It yields the protein CASSRSWTDGNQPQHF. The chain couples TRBV4-1 to TRBJ1-5, with a weak D call TRBD1 (6 bases). The CDR3 runs 16 residues. Germline lookup yields CDR1 MGHRA and CDR2 YSYEKL. Trimming stripped 4 bases from V and 4 bases from J, with 17 bases between.

In its sample, this clonotype was seen many times. V is TRBV28 and J is TRBJ2-5; D unclear. Trimming took 6 bases from V and 3 from J, leaving 17 bases between them. Germline V gene data show CDR1 as MDHEN and CDR2 as SYDVKM. The length of the CDR3 is 15 residues. As DNA, the CDR3 is TGTGCCAGCAGCCCTTCCCGTCCTAGGAAAGAGACCCAGTACTTC. Translating it yields CASSPSRPRKETQYF.

This clonotype has a count of ten or more. The chain links TRBV28 to TRBJ1-5, with D perhaps TRBD1 (5 bases). The germline gives CDR1 MDHEN, CDR2 SYDVKM. With 0 bases removed from V and 4 bases from J, the gap between germline ends came to 16 bases. This CDR3 contains 17 residues. CDR3 sequence: CASSLWSGQGGNQPQHF. The CDR3 DNA follows: TGTGCCAGCAGTTTATGGAGTGGGCAGGGTGGGAATCAGCCCCAGCATTTT.

The rearrangement uses TRBV6-1 and TRBJ2-7; the match to TRBD2 covers 12 bases. The V segment lost 6 bases and the J segment 6 bases; nucleotides outside the gene matches: 6. The V gene's germline CDR1 is MNHNS and CDR2 SASEGT. CDR3 length: 14 amino acids. This chain's CDR3 is CASSLAGGVAEQYF. As DNA, the CDR3 is TGTGCCAGCAGCCTAGCGGGAGGGGTCGCCGAGCAGTACTTC.

The sample holds many counts of this clonotype. This rearrangement joins TRBV2 to TRBJ1-1; no reliable D call. The CDR3 loop spans 14 amino acids. V was clipped by 0 bases and J by 1 base, with 6 bases between them. The germline gives CDR1 SNHLY, CDR2 FYNNEI. The CDR3 reads CASSEAVRNTEAFF. In DNA, the CDR3 is TGTGCCAGCAGTGAAGCGGTCCGGAACACTGAAGCTTTCTTT.

This clonotype was found many times. This chain connects TRBV12-3 or TRBV12-4 to TRBJ2-7; TRBD2 is a possible D gene (5 bases). The CDR3 consists of 15 residues. Trimming stripped 2 bases from V and 2 bases from J, with 13 bases between. CDR3 bases: TGTGCCAGCAGTTTAAGCGGTCTGGGGACCTACGAGCAGTACTTC. Translated, it gives CASSLSGLGTYEQYF.

The sample holds many counts of this clonotype. This chain joins TRBV20-1 and TRBJ2-2; maybe TRBD2 (5 bases). Germline loops: CDR1 DFQATT, CDR2 SNEGSKA (reference sequence). The CDR3 consists of 12 residues. Trimming shortened V by 6 bases and J by 7 bases, and 12 bases separated the two germline ends. In DNA form, the CDR3 reads TGCAGTGCCCCGAGAGGGAACGGGGAGCTGTTTTTT. It yields the protein CSAPRGNGELFF.